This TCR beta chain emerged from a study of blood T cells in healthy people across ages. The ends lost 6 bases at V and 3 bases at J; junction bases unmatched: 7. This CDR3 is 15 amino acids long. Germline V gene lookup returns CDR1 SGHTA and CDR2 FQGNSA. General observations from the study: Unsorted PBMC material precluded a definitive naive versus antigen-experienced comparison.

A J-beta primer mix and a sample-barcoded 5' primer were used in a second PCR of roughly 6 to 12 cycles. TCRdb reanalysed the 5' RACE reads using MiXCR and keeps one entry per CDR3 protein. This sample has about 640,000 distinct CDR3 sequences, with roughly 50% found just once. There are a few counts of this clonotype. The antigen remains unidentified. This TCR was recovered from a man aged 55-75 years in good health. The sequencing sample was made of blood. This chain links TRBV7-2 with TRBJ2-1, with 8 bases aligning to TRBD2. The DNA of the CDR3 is TGTGCCAGCAGATCCGGCGGGGGGAACTACAATGAGCAGTTCTTC. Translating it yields CASRSGGGNYNEQFF.